This T cell receptor (beta chain) comes out of a study of cytomegalovirus exposure and HLA in healthy donors. Notes on the study in general: A prior analysis recorded that most TCR beta V segments were productive about 87% or about 30% of the time. It was shown in a later analysis that HLA-associated TCR beta chains were more clonally expanded than other, equally common chains.

V was clipped by 4 bases and J by 4 bases, with 16 bases between them. Germline CDR1 MNHEY, CDR2 SVGAGI. The CDR3 length is 16 residues. The PCR ran on 60 Vbeta and 13 Jbeta primers. Some clones are missing from TCRdb's copy, which holds only in-frame ones; the method was immunoSEQ multiplex PCR. The sample shows 83,000 or so clones, nearly 80% of them seen only once. To note about this clone: Its specificity is unknown.

J is TRBJ1-4 and V is TRBV6-5; D gene unclear. This clonotype originated in a female donor in good health and CMV-seronegative. What was sequenced was PBMCs. In DNA form, the CDR3 reads TGTGCCAGCAGTTCCGACCTAGGTCCGAGTAATGAAAAACTGTTTTTT. It specifies CASSSDLGPSNEKLFF.